The 2 T cell receptor beta chains below were found in one sample sequenced in a study of blood T cells in healthy people across ages. The second PCR ran roughly 6 to 11 cycles with a sample-barcoded 5' primer and J-beta primers. TCRdb fed the 5' RACE reads into MiXCR, producing one record per CDR3 protein. This repertoire shows hundreds of thousands of distinct CDR3 sequences, roughly 25% found once; its top ten account for more than 8%. These data were also filed under a second study, of T cells of mothers and their children.

Sequenced input: blood. These receptors all stem from a boy under 18 in good health.

This chain connects TRBV5-5 to TRBJ1-5; D uncertain. V lost 0 bases and J 0 bases, leaving 10 bases between the germline ends. Per the germline V gene, CDR1 is SGHKS and CDR2 is YYEKEE (reference sequence). The CDR3 is 16 residues long. The DNA for the CDR3 is TGTGCCAGCAGCTTGGCCGCCGGAATTAGCAATCAGCCCCAGCATTTT. Translating gives CASSLAAGISNQPQHF.

V is TRBV3-1 and J is TRBJ2-1; 10 bases are a match to TRBD2. Germline CDR1 LGHDT, CDR2 YNNKEL (reference sequence). The CDR3 is 15 residues long. Trimming at V came to 4 bases and at J to 3 bases, leaving 3 bases not matched to a gene. The DNA for the CDR3 is TGTGCCAGCAGCCCGGGACTAGCGAACTACAATGAGCAGTTCTTC. Residues: CASSPGLANYNEQFF.